The clone carrying this T cell receptor (beta chain) occurred once. Its antigen remains unknown. The record originates from a study of CD8+CD57+ T cells in acquired aplastic anemia. On the study more broadly: Sorted CD4+ and CD8+ cells gave a mean 3.2 ug DNA, range about 0.19 to 27.4 ug.

The V and J ends lost 6 bases and 5 bases, in that order; junction bases with no gene match: 9. The length of the CDR3 is 14 residues. The germline gives CDR1 SGDLS, CDR2 YYNGEE. CDR3 and TCR beta VDJ profiling relied on a genomic DNA template. TCRdb called the reads again in MiXCR, with one record for every CDR3 protein. The profile shows about 190,000 distinct CDR3 sequences, roughly 64% of them singletons. Study outcomes and limitations: Overlapping CD8+ CDR3 repertoires of patients and controls contained 25 to 35 shared sequences. Patient and control CD8+ Simpson's diversity was not significantly different.

This receptor was taken from a human donor with severe aplastic anemia or a healthy control (not recorded which). The source material was sorted CD4+, CD8+, or CD8+CD57+ T cells (not recorded which) from PBMCs. The V call is TRBV9, the J call TRBJ2-7, with 9 bases aligning to TRBD1. Here the CDR3 reads CASKPWTGEDEQYF. Written as DNA, the CDR3 is TGTGCCAGCAAGCCCTGGACAGGGGAGGACGAGCAGTACTTC.